These T cell receptor beta chains were read from a single sample in a study of OX40 agonist ivuxolimab in advanced cancers. Clones were sequenced by immunoSEQ multiplex PCR, and TCRdb holds only the in-frame ones, with some missing. The sample lists some 150,000 clones, approximately 90% occurring once. Sample: CD4+ or CD8+ T cells sorted from blood, taken in a trial of the OX40 agonist ivuxolimab. These TCRs come from an adult with an advanced solid tumor such as melanoma, head and neck, liver or kidney cancer. The conserved cysteine and the conserved F or W are not part of the CDR3 here. Each record gives: clone size, V gene, J gene, CDR3 protein. For some rows the clone size is stated as once, few or many, or as a class when expanded; others skip it.

clone_size: NA; v_call: TRBV10-3; j_call: TRBJ1-6; cdr3_aa: AIRGTDGGSPLH
clone_size: NA; v_call: TRBV6-6; j_call: TRBJ2-2; cdr3_aa: ASSRPAGELF
clone_size: NA; v_call: TRBV18; j_call: TRBJ2-1; cdr3_aa: ASSPSQDYNEQF
clone_size: NA; v_call: TRBV27; j_call: TRBJ1-3; cdr3_aa: ASSSPGQGKSGNTIY
clone_size: NA; v_call: TRBV6-5; j_call: TRBJ2-2; cdr3_aa: ASSPDRGRTGELF
clone_size: NA; v_call: TRBV12-1; j_call: TRBJ1-5; cdr3_aa: ASSFEQALRPQH
clone_size: NA; v_call: TRBV2; j_call: TRBJ2-7; cdr3_aa: ASKADRGTPYEQY
clone_size: NA; v_call: TRBV6-5; j_call: TRBJ1-3; cdr3_aa: ASGSGDSSGNTIY
clone_size: NA; v_call: TRBV6-6; j_call: TRBJ2-5; cdr3_aa: ASNLGGGAGETQY
clone_size: NA; v_call: TRBV7-9; j_call: TRBJ2-3; cdr3_aa: ASSLRVGEGTDTQY
clone_size: NA; v_call: TRBV10-3; j_call: TRBJ1-2; cdr3_aa: AIRPADPDGNGYT
clone_size: once; v_call: TRBV28; j_call: TRBJ2-7; cdr3_aa: ASRPGTGQWENEQY
clone_size: NA; v_call: TRBV10-1; j_call: TRBJ2-5; cdr3_aa: ASSDIRDRGQETQY
clone_size: NA; v_call: TRBV5-6; j_call: TRBJ1-2; cdr3_aa: ASSLAASFYGYT
clone_size: NA; v_call: TRBV27; j_call: TRBJ2-1; cdr3_aa: ASSLDSYNEQF
clone_size: NA; v_call: TRBV19; j_call: TRBJ1-1; cdr3_aa: ASSDTGGTEAF
clone_size: few; v_call: TRBV11-3; j_call: TRBJ2-7; cdr3_aa: ASSPPGMGSYEQY
clone_size: NA; v_call: TRBV18; j_call: TRBJ2-5; cdr3_aa: ASSLTLGILQETQY
clone_size: NA; v_call: TRBV21-1; j_call: TRBJ2-1; cdr3_aa: ASRLDYDSYNEQF
clone_size: NA; v_call: TRBV28; j_call: TRBJ1-5; cdr3_aa: ASSLGAVAGELRQPQH
clone_size: NA; v_call: TRBV6-1; j_call: TRBJ2-7; cdr3_aa: ASSPHYAYEQY
clone_size: NA; v_call: TRBV2; j_call: TRBJ2-5; cdr3_aa: ASRWETQY
clone_size: NA; v_call: TRBV19; j_call: TRBJ2-7; cdr3_aa: ASRAYAGGSYEQY
clone_size: NA; v_call: TRBV2; j_call: TRBJ2-7; cdr3_aa: ASSEEGGIYEQY
clone_size: NA; v_call: TRBV7-2; j_call: TRBJ2-4; cdr3_aa: ASSLGQLAKNIQY
clone_size: NA; v_call: TRBV7-2; j_call: TRBJ2-7; cdr3_aa: ASSFLENYEQY
clone_size: few; v_call: TRBV15; j_call: TRBJ2-7; cdr3_aa: ATSRGQGASEQY
clone_size: NA; v_call: TRBV2; j_call: TRBJ2-3; cdr3_aa: ASSGGQGAGDTQY
clone_size: NA; v_call: TRBV7-2; j_call: TRBJ2-1; cdr3_aa: ASSPPGGGSAQWNEQF
clone_size: NA; v_call: TRBV28; j_call: TRBJ2-1; cdr3_aa: ASSLLGQGYNEQF
clone_size: NA; v_call: TRBV7-2; j_call: TRBJ2-5; cdr3_aa: ASSKGHFQDRGTETQY
clone_size: NA; v_call: TRBV28; j_call: TRBJ1-1; cdr3_aa: ASSYLADREAF
clone_size: NA; v_call: TRBV23-1; j_call: TRBJ2-7; cdr3_aa: ASSQCPGQGDRDGGCEQY
clone_size: NA; v_call: TRBV12-5; j_call: TRBJ1-2; cdr3_aa: ASGLGFGHLNHYGYT
clone_size: NA; v_call: TRBV18; j_call: TRBJ2-2; cdr3_aa: ASSPQEANTGELF
clone_size: NA; v_call: TRBV5-8; j_call: TRBJ1-5; cdr3_aa: ASRPDRNSNQPQH
clone_size: NA; v_call: TRBV27; j_call: TRBJ2-2; cdr3_aa: ASRERGANTGELF
clone_size: NA; v_call: TRBV10-1; j_call: TRBJ2-1; cdr3_aa: ATSQGTVGGEQF
clone_size: NA; v_call: TRBV6-5; j_call: TRBJ2-7; cdr3_aa: ASSYSPSGAREQY
clone_size: NA; v_call: TRBV18; j_call: TRBJ2-7; cdr3_aa: ASSPTGGDPYEQY
clone_size: NA; v_call: TRBV7-9; j_call: TRBJ2-2; cdr3_aa: ASSPTTRVYTGELF
clone_size: NA; v_call: TRBV28; j_call: TRBJ1-1; cdr3_aa: ASSLRGGADTEAF
clone_size: NA; v_call: TRBV4-2; j_call: TRBJ2-7; cdr3_aa: ASSQDSWSSYEQY
clone_size: NA; v_call: TRBV5-1; j_call: TRBJ2-7; cdr3_aa: ASSLSPGYSPYEQY
clone_size: NA; v_call: TRBV7-2; j_call: TRBJ1-1; cdr3_aa: ASSPDRGRTEAF
clone_size: NA; v_call: TRBV6-5; j_call: TRBJ1-1; cdr3_aa: ASSKSVGNTEAF
clone_size: NA; v_call: TRBV14; j_call: TRBJ2-1; cdr3_aa: ASSHGSTSYNEQF
clone_size: NA; v_call: TRBV30; j_call: TRBJ1-5; cdr3_aa: AWRSKGGQPQH
clone_size: NA; v_call: TRBV5-1; j_call: TRBJ2-3; cdr3_aa: ASSLEPNADTQY
clone_size: NA; v_call: TRBV4-2; j_call: TRBJ2-7; cdr3_aa: ASSPREDRSYEQY
clone_size: NA; v_call: TRBV19; j_call: TRBJ1-5; cdr3_aa: ASSMLTGAADQPQH